The 22 T cell receptor beta chains listed next were all sequenced from one sample in a study of neurological immune-mediated disorders. TCRdb passed the 5' RACE reads through MiXCR, listing each CDR3 protein once. The sample lists roughly 60,000 distinct CDR3 sequences; 3.5% were seen once. Specimen: PBMCs. The origin of the receptors is a woman younger than 45 with multiple sclerosis.

This clonotype was found a few times. The chain couples TRBV12-3 or TRBV12-4 to TRBJ1-1; D may be TRBD1 (5 bases). The CDR3 runs to 12 residues. V was clipped by 6 bases and J by 6 bases, with 11 bases between them. The CDR3 nucleotides read TGTGCCAGCAGGTCGGGGCCCCCTGAAGCTTTCTTT. Amino acid sequence: CASRSGPPEAFF.

Ten or more counts support this clonotype. The rearrangement joins TRBV5-4 to TRBJ2-3; 7 bases are a match to TRBD1. The CDR3 is made up of 15 amino acids. The V gene end was trimmed by 4 bases and the J gene end by 1 base; junction bases not matched to a gene: 6. Germline V CDR1 and CDR2: SGHNT, YYREEE (reference sequence). Here the CDR3 reads CASSPGQDRTDTQYF. CDR3 nucleotide sequence: TGTGCCAGCAGCCCAGGACAGGATCGCACAGATACGCAGTATTTT.

The V and J genes are TRBV20-1 and TRBJ2-7; 7 bases line up with TRBD2. Germline lookup yields CDR1 DFQATT and CDR2 SNEGSKA (reference sequence). V lost 1 base and J lost 1; bases outside the gene matches: 7. CDR3 size: 15 residues. CDR3 DNA: TGCAGTGCTAGAGCCCTTAGCGGGTGGTCCTACGAGCAGTACTTC. This translates into CSARALSGWSYEQYF.

In this sample, this clonotype turned up many times. This sequence joins TRBV7-2 and TRBJ2-5, with D possibly matching TRBD1 (5 bases). Germline lookup yields CDR1 SGHTA and CDR2 FQGNSA. The CDR3 is 13 amino acids. Trimming cost V 7 bases and J 2 bases, with 11 bases left between them. In DNA, the CDR3 is TGTGCCAGCAACCGACAGACTCAAGAGACCCAGTACTTC. Translating it yields CASNRQTQETQYF.

This clonotype has a count of ten or more. V is TRBV5-6 and J is TRBJ1-1; the D is unclear. Germline loops: CDR1 SGHDT, CDR2 YYEEEE. V was clipped by 0 bases and J by 7 bases, with 10 bases between them. The CDR3 consists of 13 residues. The CDR3 nucleotides read TGTGCCAGCAGCTTGGGGGGTCTCCGTGAAGCTTTCTTT. Translating gives CASSLGGLREAFF.

The table lists this clonotype with many counts. The chain recombines TRBV15 with TRBJ2-5, with a weak D call TRBD2 (5 bases). The ends were cut back, 4 bases at V and 4 bases at J, with 10 bases in the middle. There are 13 residues in the CDR3. Germline V gene data show CDR1 as LNHNV and CDR2 as YYDKDF (reference sequence). The CDR3 protein is CATSNSEGETQYF. The DNA for the CDR3 is TGTGCCACCAGCAATTCAGAGGGAGAGACCCAGTACTTC.

The sample holds many counts of this clonotype. Its ends do not fully match the called genes, so a read error is possible. The chain recombines TRBV20-1 with TRBJ1-5; 7 positions agree with TRBD1. Germline values: CDR1 DFQATT, CDR2 SNEGSKA (reference sequence). CDR3 length equals 12 residues. The CDR3 DNA follows: TGCAGTGCTGGAGACAGGGAACAGCCCCAGCATTTT. It translates to CSAGDREQPQHF.

This clonotype was observed many times. J is TRBJ2-5 and V is TRBV20-1, with no clear D. Trimming left V 1 base short and J 2 bases short, with 8 bases between. Germline V lookup: CDR1 DFQATT, CDR2 SNEGSKA (reference sequence). The CDR3 extends over 13 amino acids. The CDR3 coding sequence is TGCAGTGCTAGAGTTGCCGGGCAAGAGACCCAGTACTTC. Encoded protein: CSARVAGQETQYF.

This clonotype has just a few counts. V is TRBV20-1 and J is TRBJ1-4; unclear D gene. Deletions cut 4 bases from V and 6 bases from J, with 6 bases between. This CDR3 region has 11 residues. CDR1 and CDR2 from the germline V gene are DFQATT and SNEGSKA (reference sequence). CDR3 protein: CSATFYEKLFF. CDR3 bases: TGCAGTGCTACGTTTTATGAAAAACTGTTTTTT.

This clonotype was counted only a few times. The chain uses TRBV3-1 and TRBJ2-2; 8 bases align to TRBD1. The V gene's germline CDR1 is LGHDT and CDR2 YNNKEL (reference sequence). This CDR3 is built from 14 residues. V shed 5 bases and J 9 bases; nucleotides not matched to a gene: 8. CDR3 coding DNA: TGTGCCAGCAGCTTCGACAGGGGTGCCAGGGAGCTGTTTTTT. Amino acids: CASSFDRGARELFF. Combining the CDR3 with reference TRBV3-1 and TRBJ2-2 gives the whole variable domain DTAVSQTPKYLVTQMGNDKSIKCEQNLGHDTMYWYKQDSKKFLKIMFSYNNKELIINETVPNRFSPKSPDKAHLNLHINSLELGDSAVYFCASSFDRGARELFFGEGSRLTVL.

This clonotype has a count of ten or more. V gene TRBV9 combines with J gene TRBJ2-1; 7 bases fit TRBD2. V lost 3 bases to trimming and J lost 0 bases; unmatched junction nucleotides: 9. This CDR3 comprises 17 residues. Per germline, CDR1 SGDLS and CDR2 YYNGEE. The CDR3 bases are TGTGCCAGCAGCGCCCGGACTAGTGGGAGCTCCTACAATGAGCAGTTCTTC. Translation gives CASSARTSGSSYNEQFF.

In its sample, this clonotype was seen many times. The rearrangement uses TRBV2 and TRBJ2-5, with a weak D call TRBD1 (6 bases). The germline V gene has CDR1 SNHLY and CDR2 FYNNEI. V dropped 6 bases and J dropped 4 bases, with 15 bases sitting between them. The CDR3 is 14 amino acids. The DNA of the CDR3 is TGTGCCAGCAGACAGACAGGTTATCGAGAGACCCAGTACTTC. Translated: CASRQTGYRETQYF.

Ten or more counts support this clonotype. The rearrangement links TRBV20-1 to TRBJ2-5; D possibly matches TRBD1 or TRBD2 (6 bases each). V lost 0 bases and J 5 bases, leaving 22 bases between the germline ends. Germline V gene sequence: CDR1 DFQATT, CDR2 SNEGSKA (reference sequence). The length of the CDR3 is 17 residues. The CDR3, as DNA: TGCAGTGCTAGAGAGTGGGTAGCGGTAACCGACAGGGAGACCCAGTACTTC. It translates to CSAREWVAVTDRETQYF.

This chain joins TRBV6-5 and TRBJ2-1; D is perhaps TRBD1 (5 bases). The germline CDR1 and CDR2 sequences are MNHEY and SVGAGI. The CDR3 covers 16 residues. Trimming cost V 2 bases and J 5 bases, with 16 bases left between them. The CDR3 DNA follows: TGTGCCAGCAGTTACGTTCCTGGACAAAAAAACAATGAGCAGTTCTTC. Amino acid sequence: CASSYVPGQKNNEQFF.

There are many counts of this clonotype. V is TRBV5-1 and J is TRBJ2-7, with no clear D. The CDR3 covers 12 residues. Germline CDR1 is SGHRS and CDR2 is YFSETQ. Trimming took off 6 bases at V and 3 bases at J, with 10 bases between the two ends. Here the CDR3 reads CASIGNNYEQYF. The CDR3 DNA reads TGCGCCAGCATTGGGAACAACTACGAGCAGTACTTC.

Ten or more counts support this clonotype. The chain joins TRBV7-2 to TRBJ1-1; D is possibly TRBD1 (5 bases). The CDR3 has 16 amino acids. V lost 1 base and J lost 4, with 16 bases in between. CDR1 and CDR2 from the germline V gene are SGHTA and FQGNSA. The CDR3 protein is CASSLGQKGRTTEAFF. DNA of the CDR3: TGTGCCAGCAGCTTAGGACAGAAGGGAAGAACCACTGAAGCTTTCTTT.

The chain carries TRBV11-2 and TRBJ2-2; 9 bases are shared with TRBD1. In germline, CDR1 is SGHAT, CDR2 FQNNGV. This CDR3 has 16 amino acids. The trim removed 5 bases at V and 2 bases at J, leaving 6 bases unmatched. The CDR3 reads CASSLTGGINTGELFF. Here the CDR3 DNA reads TGTGCCAGCAGCCTAACAGGGGGCATTAACACCGGGGAGCTGTTTTTT.

At least ten counts were recorded for this clonotype. The chain uses TRBV2 and TRBJ2-5, with TRBD2 identical over 10 bases. V shed 5 bases, J shed 5 bases, and the junction held 8 bases outside the gene matches. The CDR3 has 15 amino acids. Germline-derived CDR1 and CDR2 are SNHLY and FYNNEI. The CDR3 coding sequence is TGTGCCAGCAGTCGGAGCGGGGGGGCCTTGGAGACCCAGTACTTC. Its translation is CASSRSGGALETQYF.

This clonotype was detected many times. The chain links TRBV12-3 or TRBV12-4 to TRBJ2-1; 10 bases map to TRBD1. V shed 7 bases, J shed 7 bases, and the junction held 7 bases outside the gene matches. The CDR3 loop spans 14 amino acids. The CDR3 sequence is CASIMTGGDNEQFF. CDR3 in DNA: TGTGCCAGCATTATGACAGGGGGCGATAATGAGCAGTTCTTC.

This clonotype came up many times. The chain recombines TRBV28 with TRBJ1-2; 7 bases fit TRBD1. V shed 5 bases and J 8 bases; nucleotides not matched to a gene: 5. From germline, CDR1 is MDHEN and CDR2 SYDVKM. The CDR3 length is 12 residues. CDR3 in amino acids: CASSRPQGGYTF. The CDR3 region has the DNA TGTGCCAGCAGTAGACCACAGGGGGGCTACACCTTC.

This clonotype occurred a few times. This chain joins TRBV7-2 and TRBJ2-3; D remains unclear. Germline values: CDR1 SGHTA, CDR2 FQGNSA. There are 14 residues in the CDR3. V lost 5 bases to trimming and J lost 1 base, with 10 bases between them. The CDR3 region has the DNA TGTGCCAGCAGCCCCGAGTGGGGCACAGATACGCAGTATTTT. Translating it yields CASSPEWGTDTQYF.

This clonotype has a count of ten or more. V is TRBV7-7 and J is TRBJ2-5, with D tentatively TRBD1 (5 bases). Germline-derived CDR1 and CDR2 are SSHAT and FNYEAQ (reference sequence). V lost 2 bases to trimming and J lost 5 bases, with 9 bases between them. This CDR3 is built from 13 residues. The chain's CDR3 is CASSLQGDETQYF. CDR3 DNA sequence: TGTGCCAGCAGCTTACAGGGTGACGAGACCCAGTACTTC.